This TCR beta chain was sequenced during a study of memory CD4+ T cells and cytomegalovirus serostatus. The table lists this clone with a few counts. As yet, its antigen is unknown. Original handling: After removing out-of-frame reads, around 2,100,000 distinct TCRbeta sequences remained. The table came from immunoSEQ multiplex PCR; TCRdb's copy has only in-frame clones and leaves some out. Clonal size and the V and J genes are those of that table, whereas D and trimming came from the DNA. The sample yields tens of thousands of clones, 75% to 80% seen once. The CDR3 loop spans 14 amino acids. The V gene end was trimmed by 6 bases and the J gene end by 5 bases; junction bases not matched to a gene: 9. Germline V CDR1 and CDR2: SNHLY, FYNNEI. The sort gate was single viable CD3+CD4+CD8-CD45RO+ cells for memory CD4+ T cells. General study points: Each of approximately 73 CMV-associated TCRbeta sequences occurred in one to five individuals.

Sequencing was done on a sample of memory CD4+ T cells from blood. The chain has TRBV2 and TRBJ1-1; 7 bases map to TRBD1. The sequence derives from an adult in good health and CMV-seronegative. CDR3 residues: CASRVTGYRTEAFF. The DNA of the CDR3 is TGTGCCAGCAGGGTGACAGGGTATCGGACTGAAGCTTTCTTT.